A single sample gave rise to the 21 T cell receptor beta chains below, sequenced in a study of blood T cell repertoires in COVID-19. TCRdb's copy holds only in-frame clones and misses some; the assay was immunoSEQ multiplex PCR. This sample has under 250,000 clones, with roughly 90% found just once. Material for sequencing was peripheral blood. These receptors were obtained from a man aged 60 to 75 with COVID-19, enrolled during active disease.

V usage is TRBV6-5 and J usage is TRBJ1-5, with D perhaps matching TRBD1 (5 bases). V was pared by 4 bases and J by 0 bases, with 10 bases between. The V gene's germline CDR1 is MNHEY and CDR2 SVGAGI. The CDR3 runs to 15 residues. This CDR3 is CASSSGGISNQPQHF. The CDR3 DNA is TGTGCCAGCAGTTCCGGGGGAATTAGCAATCAGCCCCAGCATTTT.

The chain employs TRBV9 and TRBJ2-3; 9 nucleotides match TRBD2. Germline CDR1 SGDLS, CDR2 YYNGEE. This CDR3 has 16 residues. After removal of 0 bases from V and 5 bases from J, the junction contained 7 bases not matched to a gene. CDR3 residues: CASSVAPSGMVDTQYF. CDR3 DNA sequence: TGTGCCAGCAGCGTAGCGCCTAGCGGGATGGTAGATACGCAGTATTTT.

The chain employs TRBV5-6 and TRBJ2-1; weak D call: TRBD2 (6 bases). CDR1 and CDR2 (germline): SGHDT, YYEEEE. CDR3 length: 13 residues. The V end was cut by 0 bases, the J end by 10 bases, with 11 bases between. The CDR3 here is CASSLGLVSEQFF. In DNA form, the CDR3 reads TGTGCCAGCAGCTTGGGACTAGTTAGCGAGCAGTTCTTC.

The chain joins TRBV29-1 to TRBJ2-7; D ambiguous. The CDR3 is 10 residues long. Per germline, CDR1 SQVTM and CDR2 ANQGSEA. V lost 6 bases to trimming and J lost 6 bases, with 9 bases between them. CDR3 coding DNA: TGCAGCGTCCTATCAATCGAGCAGTACTTC. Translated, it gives CSVLSIEQYF.

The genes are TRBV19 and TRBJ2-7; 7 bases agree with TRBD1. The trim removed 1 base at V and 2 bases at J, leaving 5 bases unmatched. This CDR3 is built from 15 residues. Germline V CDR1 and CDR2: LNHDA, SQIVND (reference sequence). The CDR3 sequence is CASSIAWTGTYEQYF. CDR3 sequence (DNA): TGTGCCAGTAGTATAGCTTGGACAGGAACCTACGAGCAGTACTTC. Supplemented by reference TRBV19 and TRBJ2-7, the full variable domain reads DGGITQSPKYLFRKEGQNVTLSCEQNLNHDAMYWYRQDPGQGLRLIYYSQIVNDFQKGDIAEGYSVSREKKESFPLTVTSAQKNPTAFYLCASSIAWTGTYEQYFGPGTRLTVT.

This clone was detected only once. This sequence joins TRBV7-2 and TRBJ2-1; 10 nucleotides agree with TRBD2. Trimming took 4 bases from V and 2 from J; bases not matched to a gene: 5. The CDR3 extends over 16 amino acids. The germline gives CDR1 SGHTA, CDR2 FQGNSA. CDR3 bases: TGTGCCAGCAGCTCGGCTAGCGGGAGTACCTACAATGAGCAGTTCTTC. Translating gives CASSSASGSTYNEQFF.

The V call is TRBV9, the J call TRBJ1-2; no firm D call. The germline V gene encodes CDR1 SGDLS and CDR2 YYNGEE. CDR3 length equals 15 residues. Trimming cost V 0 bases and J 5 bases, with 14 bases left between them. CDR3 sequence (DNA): TGTGCCAGCAGCGTAGGTAAAGATGGCAGATATGGCTACACCTTC. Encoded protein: CASSVGKDGRYGYTF.

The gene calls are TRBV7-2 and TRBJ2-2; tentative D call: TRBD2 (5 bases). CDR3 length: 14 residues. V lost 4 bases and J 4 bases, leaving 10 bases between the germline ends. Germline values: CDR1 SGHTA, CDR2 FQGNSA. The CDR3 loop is CASSSHRGTGELFF. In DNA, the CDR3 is TGTGCCAGCAGCTCCCACCGGGGCACCGGGGAGCTGTTTTTT.

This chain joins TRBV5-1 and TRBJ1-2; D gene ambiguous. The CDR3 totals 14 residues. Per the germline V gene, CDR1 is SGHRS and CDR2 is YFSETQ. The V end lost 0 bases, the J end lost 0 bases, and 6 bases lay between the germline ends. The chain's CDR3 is CASSLDSSNYGYTF. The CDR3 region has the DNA TGCGCCAGCAGCTTGGACAGCTCTAACTATGGCTACACCTTC.

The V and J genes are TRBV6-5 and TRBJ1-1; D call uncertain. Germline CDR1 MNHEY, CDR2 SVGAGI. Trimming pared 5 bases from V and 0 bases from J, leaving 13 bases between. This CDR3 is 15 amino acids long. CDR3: CASSLDPALNTEAFF. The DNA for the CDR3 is TGTGCCAGCAGTCTAGACCCGGCTTTGAACACTGAAGCTTTCTTT.

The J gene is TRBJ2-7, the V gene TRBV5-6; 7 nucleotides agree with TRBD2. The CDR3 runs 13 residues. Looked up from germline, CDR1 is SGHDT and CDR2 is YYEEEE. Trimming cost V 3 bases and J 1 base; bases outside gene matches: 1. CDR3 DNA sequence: TGTGCCAGCAGCTCGCGGGGGTCCTACGAGCAGTACTTC. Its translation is CASSSRGSYEQYF. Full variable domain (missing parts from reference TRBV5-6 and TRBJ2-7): DAGVTQSPTHLIKTRGQQVTLRCSPKSGHDTVSWYQQALGQGPQFIFQYYEEEERQRGNFPDRFSGHQFPNYSSELNVNALLLGDSALYLCASSSRGSYEQYFGPGTRLTVT.

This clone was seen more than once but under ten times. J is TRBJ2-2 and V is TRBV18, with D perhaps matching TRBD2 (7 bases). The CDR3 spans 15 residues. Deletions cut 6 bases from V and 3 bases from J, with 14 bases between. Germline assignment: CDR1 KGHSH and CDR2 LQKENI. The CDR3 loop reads CASSLSGGHTGELFF. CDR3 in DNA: TGTGCCAGCTCGTTGTCGGGGGGCCACACCGGGGAGCTGTTTTTT.

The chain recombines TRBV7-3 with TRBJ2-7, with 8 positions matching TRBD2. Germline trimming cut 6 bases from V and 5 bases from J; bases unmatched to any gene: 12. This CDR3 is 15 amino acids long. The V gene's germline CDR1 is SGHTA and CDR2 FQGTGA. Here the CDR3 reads CASSRLAAGADEQYF. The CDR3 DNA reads TGTGCCAGCAGTCGTCTCGCAGCGGGGGCCGACGAGCAGTACTTC.

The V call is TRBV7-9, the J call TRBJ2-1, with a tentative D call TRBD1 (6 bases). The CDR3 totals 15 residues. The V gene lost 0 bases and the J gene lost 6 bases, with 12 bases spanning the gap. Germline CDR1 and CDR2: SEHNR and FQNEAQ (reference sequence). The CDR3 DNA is TGTGCCAGCAGCTTAGCGGGGGCGCCGGGCAATGAGCAGTTCTTC. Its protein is CASSLAGAPGNEQFF.

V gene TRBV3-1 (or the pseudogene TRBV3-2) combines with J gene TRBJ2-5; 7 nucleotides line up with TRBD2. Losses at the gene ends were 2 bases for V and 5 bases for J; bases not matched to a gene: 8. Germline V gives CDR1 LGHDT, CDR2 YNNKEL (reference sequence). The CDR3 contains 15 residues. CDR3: CASSQSGAWGETQYF. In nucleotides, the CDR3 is TGTGCCAGCAGCCAAAGCGGGGCCTGGGGTGAGACCCAGTACTTC.

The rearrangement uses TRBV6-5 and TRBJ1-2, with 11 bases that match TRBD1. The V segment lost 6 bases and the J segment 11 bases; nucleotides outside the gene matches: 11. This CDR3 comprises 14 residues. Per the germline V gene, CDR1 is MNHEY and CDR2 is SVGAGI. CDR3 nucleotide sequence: TGTGCCAGCAGCAGGACAGGGGGCGGTCCGCCATACACCTTC. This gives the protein CASSRTGGGPPYTF.

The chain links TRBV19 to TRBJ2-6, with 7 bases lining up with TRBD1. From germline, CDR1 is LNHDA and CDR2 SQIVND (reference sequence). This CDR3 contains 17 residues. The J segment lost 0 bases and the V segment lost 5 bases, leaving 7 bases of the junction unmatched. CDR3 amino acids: CASSPRGQISGANVLTF. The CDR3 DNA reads TGTGCCAGTAGTCCCCGGGGACAGATCTCTGGGGCCAACGTCCTGACTTTC.

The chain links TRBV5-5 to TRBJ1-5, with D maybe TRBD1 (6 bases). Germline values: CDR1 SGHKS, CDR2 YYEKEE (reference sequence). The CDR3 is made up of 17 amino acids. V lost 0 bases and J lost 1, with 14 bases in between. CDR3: CASSLGHAGASNQPQHF. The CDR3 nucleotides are TGTGCCAGCAGCTTGGGTCACGCGGGGGCGAGCAATCAGCCCCAGCATTTT.

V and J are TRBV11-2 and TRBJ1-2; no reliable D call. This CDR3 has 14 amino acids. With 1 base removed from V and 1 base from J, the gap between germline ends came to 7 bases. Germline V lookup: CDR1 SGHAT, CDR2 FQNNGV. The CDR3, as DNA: TGTGCCAGCAGCTTAGGCGGCTTTAACTATGGCTACACCTTC. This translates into CASSLGGFNYGYTF.

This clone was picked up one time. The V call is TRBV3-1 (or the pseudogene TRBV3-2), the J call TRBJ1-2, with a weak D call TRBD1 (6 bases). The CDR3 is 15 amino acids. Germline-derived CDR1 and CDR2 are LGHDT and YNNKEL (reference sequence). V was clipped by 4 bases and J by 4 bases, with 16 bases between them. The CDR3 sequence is CASSPRDKTLYGYTF. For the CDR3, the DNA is TGTGCCAGCAGCCCCCGGGACAAGACCCTCTATGGCTACACCTTC.

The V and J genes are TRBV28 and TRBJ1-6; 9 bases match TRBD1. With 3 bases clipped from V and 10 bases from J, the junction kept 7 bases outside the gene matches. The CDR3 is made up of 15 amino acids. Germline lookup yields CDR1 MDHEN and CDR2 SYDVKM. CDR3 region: CASSFPPGTGSPLHF. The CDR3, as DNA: TGTGCCAGCAGTTTTCCCCCCGGGACAGGGTCACCCCTCCACTTT.